Below are 5 T cell receptor beta chains sequenced from a single sample in a study of shared clonotypes between healthy human individuals. Naive CD8 cells lacked CD45RO, underwent positive selection for CCR7 and left out terminally differentiated effector memory CD45RA+ cells. TCRdb's table, derived via immunoSEQ multiplex PCR, lists solely in-frame clones and lacks some. The repertoire holds about 580,000 clones, with more than 95% as singletons. Sequencing was carried out using naive CD8+ T cells sorted from blood. The receptors were sampled from a man under 40 in good health.

The V call is TRBV27, the J call TRBJ2-7, with no clear D. V was trimmed by 8 bases and J by 5 bases, leaving 13 bases between them. The CDR3 extends over 12 amino acids. CDR1 and CDR2 from the germline V gene are MNHEY and SMNVEV (reference sequence). CDR3 nucleotides: TGTGCCAGCTCTGGGCCGTCGAACGAGCAGTACTTC. It is translated as CASSGPSNEQYF.

As to this clone: Additional DNA sequences in this sample encode the identical CDR3. The rearrangement joins TRBV5-1 to TRBJ2-7; D is ambiguous. CDR1 and CDR2 (germline): SGHRS, YFSETQ. The CDR3 is made up of 12 amino acids. With 1 base removed from V and 3 bases from J, the gap between germline ends came to 5 bases. The CDR3 bases are TGCGCCAGCAGCTTGTCTAGCTACGAGCAGTACTTC. Encoded protein: CASSLSSYEQYF.

The chain has TRBV28 and TRBJ2-7; TRBD2 might be the D (5 bases). The CDR3 loop spans 14 amino acids. Germline V lookup: CDR1 MDHEN, CDR2 SYDVKM. V lost 5 bases, J lost 5 bases, and 16 bases lay in between. The CDR3 region has the DNA TGTGCCAGCAGTGGAGTCGGGGTGCGCCACGAGCAGTACTTC. Its protein product is CASSGVGVRHEQYF. Using reference TRBV28 and TRBJ2-7 for the parts outside the CDR3, the full variable domain is DVKVTQSSRYLVKRTGEKVFLECVQDMDHENMFWYRQDPGLGLRLIYFSYDVKMKEKGDIPEGYSVSREKKERFSLILESASTNQTSMYLCASSGVGVRHEQYFGPGTRLTVT.

The chain joins TRBV14 to TRBJ2-7; D unresolved. The CDR3 length is 15 residues. V was clipped by 0 bases and J by 6 bases, with 15 bases between them. Germline CDR1 is SGHDN and CDR2 is FVKESK. CDR3 sequence reads: CASSQDDPVVGEQYF. The DNA of the CDR3 is TGTGCCAGCAGCCAAGATGACCCGGTGGTGGGCGAGCAGTACTTC.

This clone is a singleton in its sample. The rearrangement uses TRBV6-4 and TRBJ2-7; possible D gene TRBD2, 5 bases. The V gene's germline CDR1 is MRHNA and CDR2 SNTAGT. CDR3 length: 13 residues. The V end lost 11 bases, the J end lost 1 base, and 15 bases lay between the germline ends. The CDR3 loop reads CAFRGRRSYEQYF. The CDR3 DNA reads as TGTGCCTTCCGGGGTAGAAGATCCTACGAGCAGTACTTC.